This T cell receptor (beta chain) was sequenced in a study of control samples from healthy donors and cancer patients. The trim removed 6 bases at V and 4 bases at J, leaving 5 bases unmatched. CDR1 is LNHDA, CDR2 SQIVND, per germline (reference sequence). The CDR3 loop spans 13 amino acids. Data came from immunoSEQ multiplex PCR; TCRdb stores just in-frame clones and leaves some out. The data contain around 100,000 clones, around 89% of them singletons. This clonotype was obtained from a man aged 25-45 years in good health. The V and J genes are TRBV19 and TRBJ1-1, with 7 nucleotides matching TRBD1. The sequenced material came from blood. CDR3 sequence reads: CASRGQSLTEAFF. DNA for the CDR3: TGTGCCAGTAGGGGACAGTCCCTCACTGAAGCTTTCTTT.